Below, 7 T cell receptor beta chains from the same sample are listed, as sequenced in a study of blood T cell repertoires in COVID-19. Using immunoSEQ multiplex PCR, the repertoire was profiled, and TCRdb retains in-frame clones only, with some absent. In the table there are some 190,000 clones, approximately 80% of which are singletons. The sample was peripheral blood. These receptor sequences come from a middle-aged woman with COVID-19, enrolled during active disease.

The CDR3 bases are TGTGCCAGCCAGACAGGGGCCAATCAGCCCCAGCATTTT. It codes for CASQTGANQPQHF. The V gene is TRBV7-8, the J gene TRBJ1-5, with 8 bases matching TRBD1. The germline V gene has CDR1 SGHVS and CDR2 FQNEAQ. The ends lost 8 bases at V and 3 bases at J; junction bases unmatched: 3. The CDR3 contains 13 residues.

This chain connects TRBV28 to TRBJ1-6; no reliable D call. Trimming cost V 7 bases and J 2 bases, with 9 bases left between them. This CDR3 has 14 amino acids. CDR1 and CDR2 from the germline V gene are MDHEN and SYDVKM. For the CDR3, the DNA is TGTGCCAGCACCGCCGAGGCCTATAATTCACCCCTCCACTTT. Protein product: CASTAEAYNSPLHF.

The chain couples TRBV19 to TRBJ2-7; D not resolved. The V end lost 3 bases, the J end lost 0 bases, and 9 bases lay between the germline ends. The CDR3 has 14 amino acids. Germline values: CDR1 LNHDA, CDR2 SQIVND (reference sequence). The CDR3 DNA reads TGTGCCAGTAGTATTTCAAGGAGCTCCTACGAGCAGTACTTC. As protein: CASSISRSSYEQYF.

The V and J genes are TRBV11-3 and TRBJ2-3; 10 bases align to TRBD1. Looked up from germline, CDR1 is SGHNT and CDR2 is YENEEA. The CDR3 length is 15 residues. Trimming removed 5 bases from V and 2 bases from J; junction bases left unmatched: 4. CDR3 in DNA: TGTGCCAGCAGCGACCGACAGGGGGCCACAGATACGCAGTATTTT. It codes for CASSDRQGATDTQYF.

This chain joins TRBV6-5 and TRBJ2-2; no clear D gene. The V gene lost 6 bases and the J gene lost 2 bases, with 7 bases spanning the gap. This CDR3 spans 13 amino acids. Per germline, CDR1 MNHEY and CDR2 SVGAGI. CDR3 nucleotides: TGTGCCAGCAGAACCTATAACACCGGGGAGCTGTTTTTT. Its translation: CASRTYNTGELFF.

The chain has TRBV6-2 or TRBV6-3 and TRBJ1-1; tentative D call: TRBD1 (5 bases). The CDR3 extends over 16 amino acids. Germline assignment: CDR1 MNHEY and CDR2 SVGEGT. V shed 6 bases and J shed 0 bases, with 17 bases lying between them. The CDR3 region is CASSLRPRQLNTEAFF. CDR3 bases: TGTGCCAGCAGCCTCCGACCGCGACAGTTGAACACTGAAGCTTTCTTT.

This clone was detected only once. CDR3 in DNA: TGTGCCAGCAGTCCGGGAGGGCCCTACGAGCAGTACTTC. This encodes CASSPGGPYEQYF. The V call is TRBV27, the J call TRBJ2-7; TRBD2 matches 8 bases. The CDR3 runs to 13 residues. Germline assignment: CDR1 MNHEY and CDR2 SMNVEV (reference sequence). Losses at the gene ends were 5 bases for V and 2 bases for J; bases not matched to a gene: 2.